These T cell receptor beta chains were read from a single sample in a study of cytomegalovirus exposure and HLA in healthy donors. Method: immunoSEQ multiplex PCR; TCRdb's copy keeps in-frame clones and lacks some. The sample lists about 55,000 clones, 75% to 95% occurring once. The sequencing sample was made of PBMCs. These receptors were collected from a young man in good health and CMV-seronegative. Each CDR3 is given with its conserved first and last residue. Each record gives: clone size, D gene, V gene, J gene, CDR3 protein, CDR3 DNA. D genes are given only for firm matches. A row's size may be missing; if present it is once, few, many or a size class.

>-|TRBD2|TRBV5-1|TRBJ2-3
CASSPLQTSGTDTQYF
TGCGCCAGCAGCCCCCTCCAGACTAGCGGTACAGATACGCAGTATTTT
>-|-|TRBV9|TRBJ2-2
CASSVGGAGELFF
TGTGCCAGCAGCGTAGGGGGGGCCGGGGAGCTGTTTTTT
>once|-|TRBV28|TRBJ1-3
CASSSDRPSGNTIYF
TGTGCCAGCAGTTCCGACAGGCCTTCCGGGAACACCATATATTTT
>-|-|TRBV5-1|TRBJ2-1
CASSSGGGAEGYNEQFF
TGCGCCAGCAGCTCCGGAGGGGGGGCCGAGGGATACAATGAGCAGTTCTTC
>-|-|TRBV11-2|TRBJ1-1
CASSVGRGNTEAFF
TGTGCCAGCAGCGTTGGTCGGGGGAACACTGAAGCTTTCTTT
>-|-|TRBV19|TRBJ2-1
CASSISETPYNEQFF
TGTGCCAGTAGTATTAGCGAGACACCCTACAATGAGCAGTTCTTC
>-|-|TRBV15|TRBJ2-7
CATSRRPDPSYEQYF
TGTGCCACCAGCAGGCGGCCCGACCCTTCCTACGAGCAGTACTTC
>-|-|TRBV5-1|TRBJ1-1
CASRLDAGVTTEAFF
TGCGCCAGCAGGCTTGACGCCGGGGTAACCACTGAAGCTTTCTTT
>-|-|TRBV7-3|TRBJ2-7
CASSSKGGDAIYEQYF
TGTGCCAGCAGCTCTAAAGGGGGGGACGCGATCTACGAGCAGTACTTC
>-|TRBD1|TRBV25-1|TRBJ2-1
CASSEGQKYNEQFF
TGTGCCAGCAGTGAGGGACAGAAGTACAATGAGCAGTTCTTC
>-|TRBD1|TRBV29-1|TRBJ1-4
CSVEDQGAGEKLFF
TGCAGCGTTGAAGATCAGGGGGCAGGTGAAAAACTGTTTTTT
>-|-|TRBV9|TRBJ2-5
CASSFSLDRGETQYF
-
>-|TRBD1|TRBV2|TRBJ2-6
CASQGAGANVLTF
TGTGCCAGCCAGGGGGCTGGGGCCAACGTCCTGACTTTC
>-|-|TRBV10-1|TRBJ2-2
CASSRTEGELFF
TGCGCCAGCAGCAGGACTGAGGGGGAGCTGTTTTTT
>-|-|TRBV2|TRBJ1-3
CASSLDSYSGNTIYF
TGTGCCAGCAGCTTGGACAGCTACTCTGGAAACACCATATATTTT
>-|-|TRBV7-3|TRBJ2-2
CASSPRAGAGELFF
TGTGCCAGCAGCCCCCGGGCAGGGGCTGGGGAGCTGTTTTTT
>once|TRBD2|TRBV15|TRBJ2-2
CATSRDIAGGELFF
TGTGCCACCAGCAGAGACATAGCGGGCGGGGAGCTGTTTTTT
>-|TRBD2|TRBV10-3|TRBJ2-7
CAISEGLWRLAGYEQYF
TGTGCCATCAGTGAGGGTTTGTGGAGGCTAGCGGGGTACGAGCAGTACTTC
>-|-|TRBV7-3|TRBJ2-2
CASSLLAGPENTGELFF
TGTGCCAGCAGCTTACTCGCGGGGCCGGAAAACACCGGGGAGCTGTTTTTT
>once|-|TRBV11-2|TRBJ2-3
CASSLQGQSGDTQYF
TGTGCCAGCAGCTTACAAGGACAGTCAGGGGATACGCAGTATTTT
>-|TRBD2|TRBV6-5|TRBJ2-1
CASRVQRELNEQFF
TGTGCCAGCAGAGTCCAGCGGGAGTTAAATGAGCAGTTCTTC
>once|-|TRBV7-9|TRBJ1-3
CASSLNGLTSGNTIYF
TGTGCCAGCAGCTTAAATGGGCTTACCTCTGGAAACACCATATATTTT
>few|-|TRBV10-1|TRBJ2-5
CASSPPRDYQETQYF
TGCGCCAGCTCCCCCCCCCGGGACTACCAAGAGACCCAGTACTTC
>-|TRBD2|TRBV28|TRBJ2-1
CASSLFPSGSRLNEQFF
TGTGCCAGCAGTTTATTTCCTAGCGGGAGTAGGTTGAATGAGCAGTTCTTC
>once|-|TRBV4-1|TRBJ2-7
CASSPREGEPRGEQYF
TGCGCCAGCAGCCCTCGTGAGGGGGAACCTAGGGGCGAGCAGTACTTC
>-|TRBD1|TRBV28|TRBJ1-1
CASSLRRTLQGAAEAFF
TGTGCCAGCAGTTTACGCAGGACCCTACAGGGGGCCGCTGAAGCTTTCTTT
>once|-|TRBV5-4|TRBJ2-1
CASSPLGAANEQFF
TGTGCCAGCAGCCCCCTGGGTGCAGCGAATGAGCAGTTCTTC
>-|-|TRBV28|TRBJ1-4
CASSFLDRREKLFF
TGTGCCAGCAGTTTTCTCGACAGAAGAGAAAAACTGTTTTTT
>-|TRBD1|TRBV6-5|TRBJ2-7
CASSYRGPGEQYF
TGTGCCAGCAGTTACAGGGGGCCGGGCGAGCAGTACTTC
>-|TRBD1|TRBV25-1|TRBJ1-2
CASSESGGGPGYGYTF
TGTGCCAGCAGTGAATCGGGAGGGGGCCCTGGCTATGGCTACACCTTC
>-|-|TRBV19|TRBJ1-5
CASSAGINQPQHF
TGTGCCAGTAGTGCGGGGATAAATCAGCCCCAGCATTTT
>few|-|TRBV6-5|TRBJ2-1
CASSYSEGESNEQFF
TGTGCCAGCAGTTACTCCGAGGGAGAGTCGAATGAGCAGTTCTTC
>-|-|TRBV7-3|TRBJ2-1
CASSLSAPSSYNEQFF
TGTGCCAGCAGCTTATCAGCGCCAAGCTCCTACAATGAGCAGTTCTTC
>few|TRBD1|TRBV4-1|TRBJ1-1
CASSRTGGFYTEAFF
TGCGCCAGCAGCCGGACAGGGGGCTTTTACACTGAAGCTTTCTTT
>-|TRBD1|TRBV7-8|TRBJ1-2
CASSARDRANYGYTF
TGTGCCAGCAGCGCTCGGGACAGAGCTAACTATGGCTACACCTTC
>-|TRBD1|TRBV5-6|TRBJ1-2
CASSLGQGVNYGYTF
TGTGCCAGCAGCTTGGGACAGGGGGTGAACTATGGCTACACCTTC
>-|TRBD1|TRBV15|TRBJ2-1
CATSNRGHEQFF
TGTGCCACCAGCAACAGGGGGCATGAGCAGTTCTTC
>-|TRBD2|TRBV28|TRBJ2-7
CASSLSGISYEQYF
TGTGCCAGCAGTTTAAGCGGGATCTCCTACGAGCAGTACTTC
>-|-|TRBV6-5|TRBJ2-7
CASIAGAEQYF
TGTGCCAGCATAGCTGGTGCCGAGCAGTACTTC
>few|TRBD2|TRBV4-1|TRBJ2-7
CASSPRTTSGRAYEQYF
TGCGCCAGCAGCCCTCGAACTACTAGCGGGAGGGCCTACGAGCAGTACTTC
>-|TRBD1|TRBV7-9|TRBJ2-2
CASRGQGFTGELFF
TGTGCCAGCAGGGGACAGGGTTTCACCGGGGAGCTGTTTTTT
>-|-|TRBV30|TRBJ1-2
CAWTVSRPGGYTF
TGTGCCTGGACTGTAAGCCGCCCGGGTGGCTACACCTTC
>-|-|TRBV21-1|TRBJ1-1
CASSERGRGCTEAFF
TGTGCCAGCAGCGAGCGGGGCCGGGGTTGCACTGAAGCTTTCTTT
>-|-|TRBV23-1|TRBJ2-7
CASSPQVLSYEQYF
TGCGCCAGCAGTCCCCAGGTTTTGAGCTACGAGCAGTACTTC
>-|-|TRBV4-1|TRBJ2-7
CASSQAAAYSYEQYF
TGCGCCAGCAGCCAAGCAGCGGCCTACTCCTACGAGCAGTACTTC
>-|-|TRBV28|TRBJ1-1
CASSLATGGGGAFF
TGTGCCAGCAGTTTGGCTACAGGAGGCGGGGGAGCTTTCTTT
>-|TRBD1|TRBV30|TRBJ1-1
CAWRTGGTEAFF
TGTGCCTGGAGGACAGGGGGTACTGAAGCTTTCTTT
>once|-|TRBV29-1|TRBJ2-5
CSVELGAGETQYF
TGCAGCGTTGAACTCGGGGCGGGGGAGACCCAGTACTTC
>-|TRBD1|TRBV5-4|TRBJ2-1
CASSSQGGRNEQFF
TGTGCCAGCAGCTCACAGGGGGGACGCAATGAGCAGTTCTTC
>-|TRBD1|TRBV28|TRBJ2-2
CASSLKTGRNTGELFF
TGTGCCAGCAGTTTGAAGACAGGGCGGAACACCGGGGAGCTGTTTTTT
>-|TRBD1|TRBV15|TRBJ2-2
CATSARQGDSTGELFF
TGTGCCACCAGCGCCCGACAGGGGGATAGCACCGGGGAGCTGTTTTTT
>-|TRBD2|TRBV19|TRBJ2-7
CASSIDSGTAYEQYF
TGTGCCAGTAGTATAGATAGCGGGACCGCTTACGAGCAGTACTTC
>-|-|TRBV5-6|TRBJ1-1
CASSLSVTEAFF
TGTGCCAGCAGCTTATCTGTCACTGAAGCTTTCTTT